This T cell receptor beta chain appears in the sequencing data of a study of T cell repertoires in cytomegalovirus infection. The CDR3 has 13 residues. V lost 4 bases and J 9 bases, leaving 13 bases between the germline ends. The germline V gene encodes CDR1 DFQATT and CDR2 SNEGSKA (reference sequence). Each CDR3 protein gets one entry after TCRdb re-called the reads with MiXCR. The sample holds about 260,000 distinct CDR3 sequences; 12% to 15% are singletons and the top ten take about 8.7%. The TCR comes from a human donor in good health (CMV status not recorded). Some clones in this sample may be carry-over from other donors' samples. Sequencing was performed on PBMCs. This chain links TRBV20-1 with TRBJ1-6; D may be TRBD1 (5 bases). CDR3: CSAKGTASSPLHF. CDR3 nucleotide sequence: TGCAGTGCTAAGGGGACGGCGTCTTCACCCCTCCACTTT.